These T cell receptor beta chains were read from a single sample in a study of CD8 T cells in ankylosing spondylitis. TCRdb ran MiXCR on the 5' RACE reads and lists one entry per CDR3 protein. The sample yields 120,000 to 150,000 distinct CDR3 sequences, approximately 9.2% seen once. The specimen sequenced was synovial fluid, either unsorted or a sorted T cell fraction (not recorded which). Receptor source: a male donor with ankylosing spondylitis. Both conserved end residues are trimmed from each CDR3.

j_gene,v_gene,CDR3aa
TRBJ2-5,TRBV7-6,ASSYNRGKETQY
TRBJ2-2,TRBV20-1,SARDPGGRTGELF
TRBJ2-5,TRBV13,ASSRTGGVEETQY
TRBJ1-1,TRBV4-2,ASSQDEGRNTEAF
TRBJ2-7,TRBV7-2,ASSPTGGYSYEQY
TRBJ1-1,TRBV20-1,SARELRGMNTEAF
TRBJ2-2,TRBV6-2/TRBV6-3,ASSYSRPSTGELF
TRBJ2-3,TRBV5-1,ASSTGTANTDTQY
TRBJ2-3,TRBV29-1,SVVQSSADTQY
TRBJ2-3,TRBV15,ATSRDAGRGTQY
TRBJ1-2,TRBV7-9,ASSLQALGGYT
TRBJ2-1,TRBV11-2,ASTVGGALNEQF
TRBJ1-1,TRBV11-2,ASSLYSSRGGHTEAF
TRBJ1-1,TRBV4-3,ASSQATGRNTEAF
TRBJ2-2,TRBV7-3,ASSPPGEAGTGELF
TRBJ2-7,TRBV6-5,ASSFSLAEDRVYEQY
TRBJ2-7,TRBV27,ASSLGGTLYEQY
TRBJ1-4,TRBV7-2,ASSLGPGGEKLF
TRBJ2-4,TRBV24-1,ATSDPLTGDTIQY
TRBJ2-6,TRBV24-1,ATSAGGSGANVLT
TRBJ2-1,TRBV7-2,ASSLERAWGNEQF
TRBJ2-7,TRBV4-2,ASSQDVMRGAGRYEQY
TRBJ1-2,TRBV7-2,ASTKGADNYGYT
TRBJ1-2,TRBV18,ASSPSVQSSYGYT
TRBJ2-5,TRBV12-3/TRBV12-4,ASSPGTAWEETQY
TRBJ2-5,TRBV2,ASSPETSGRVETQY
TRBJ1-6,TRBV10-3,AISPNADSPLH
TRBJ2-7,TRBV5-1,ASSLGTHYEQY
TRBJ2-3,TRBV6-5,ASSYYRDTDTQY
TRBJ1-5,TRBV7-6,ASSLSAGLGQPQH
TRBJ2-1,TRBV7-2,ASSLMGQPYNEQF
TRBJ2-5,TRBV5-1,ASSLVVAGSGGTQY
TRBJ2-2,TRBV7-3,ASSPRGYPGTGELF
TRBJ1-4,TRBV5-1,ASSFADRLGKLF
TRBJ1-5,TRBV2,ASGHPSNQPQH
TRBJ2-7,TRBV4-3,ASSQDGTGNYEQY
TRBJ2-2,TRBV28,ASSLRRTVSGELF
TRBJ1-1,TRBV6-2/TRBV6-3,ASSYGGNTEAF
TRBJ1-1,TRBV4-2,ASSQGPRQGADEAF
TRBJ2-7,TRBV7-2,ASSRRLYEQY
TRBJ1-6,TRBV11-2,ASSPRSTGAPYNSPLH
TRBJ1-2,TRBV20-1,SAKEVVLPYGYT
TRBJ2-7,TRBV7-9,ASRVLGSYEQY
TRBJ2-3,TRBV19,ASSSGQGAGTGTQY